This TCR beta chain was recovered during a study of blood T cell repertoires in COVID-19. Across the study: PBMCs, B-cell-depleted T cells, or T cells were the source of the cDNA or gDNA that made up the material.

In germline, CDR1 is MGHRA, CDR2 YSYEKL. The V and J ends lost 0 bases and 4 bases, in that order; junction bases with no gene match: 11. The CDR3 length is 17 residues. This study enrolled people aged about 18 to 100 from 20 to 25 US geographic areas. Cohorts were determined from participant-reported clinical history. Per the original methods: Estimation of nucleated cell counts was performed using reference gene primer amplification. The repertoire was sequenced with immunoSEQ multiplex PCR; TCRdb's copy has only in-frame clones and lacks some. The V and J calls and the clone size are those of that table, but D and trimming were determined from the DNA. The repertoire includes over 200,000 clones, roughly 80% of them detected once, and approximately 1.8% sits in the top ten.

The sequencing input was PBMCs or T cells enriched from blood (not recorded which). The receptor was isolated from a man in his sixties who had recovered from COVID-19. V usage is TRBV4-1 and J usage is TRBJ1-2; 7 bases map to TRBD1. The CDR3 coding sequence is TGCGCCAGCAGCCAAGATTTTAGGGACAGCGCTTTCTATGGCTACACCTTC. It yields the protein CASSQDFRDSAFYGYTF.